Listed here are 30 T cell receptor beta chains from one sample, sequenced in a study of cytomegalovirus exposure and HLA in healthy donors. The PCR employed 60 Vbeta primers together with 13 Jbeta primers. Measured with immunoSEQ multiplex PCR; TCRdb has only the in-frame clones, and not every one. The repertoire holds roughly 130,000 clones, with less than 85% as singletons. Input material: PBMCs. The receptors originated from a man aged 25-45 years in good health and CMV-seronegative.

As regards this clone: The junction and the germline gene differ at one end; a read error may be behind it. The rearrangement links TRBV27 to TRBJ2-3, with 9 bases lining up with TRBD2. The CDR3 has 16 residues. Germline CDR1 and CDR2: MNHEY and SMNVEV (reference sequence). The CDR3 loop is CASSFLLAGGTDTQYF. DNA for the CDR3: TGTGCCAGCAGTTTCTTACTAGCGGGTGGCACGGATACGCAGTATTTT.

This clone was seen a single time. The chain is built from TRBV28 and TRBJ2-3; 8 nucleotides align to TRBD1. After removal of 6 bases from V and 1 base from J, the junction contained 15 bases not matched to a gene. The CDR3 contains 18 residues. Germline CDR1 MDHEN, CDR2 SYDVKM. The CDR3 loop is CASRKTGAGKGGTDTQYF. The DNA for the CDR3 is TGTGCCAGCAGGAAGACAGGGGCTGGGAAGGGCGGCACAGATACGCAGTATTTT.

The chain uses TRBV12-5 and TRBJ2-7; 8 bases fit TRBD1. CDR3 size: 13 residues. Trimming took 6 bases from V and 6 from J; bases not matched to a gene: 7. Per the germline V gene, CDR1 is LGHNT and CDR2 is FRNRAP. The CDR3 is CASGIATGVEQYF. CDR3 nucleotide sequence: TGTGCTAGTGGAATCGCGACAGGGGTCGAGCAGTACTTC. Looking up the rest from reference TRBV12-5 and TRBJ2-7 gives the full variable domain: DARVTQTPRHKVTEMGQEVTMRCQPILGHNTVFWYRQTMMQGLELLAYFRNRAPLDDSGMPKDRFSAEMPDATLATLKIQPSEPRDSAVYFCASGIATGVEQYFGPGTRLTVT.

The V and J genes are TRBV6-6 and TRBJ1-5; TRBD1 matches 7 bases. In germline, CDR1 is MNHNY, CDR2 SVGAGI (reference sequence). The CDR3 covers 16 residues. V shed 0 bases, J shed 4 bases, and the junction held 6 bases outside the gene matches. CDR3 coding DNA: TGTGCCAGCAGTTACTCGATGGGACAGCTGAATCAGCCCCAGCATTTT. This codes for CASSYSMGQLNQPQHF.

The chain is built from TRBV5-6 and TRBJ1-6; 12 positions match TRBD1. Looked up from germline, CDR1 is SGHDT and CDR2 is YYEEEE. Losses at the gene ends were 4 bases for V and 9 bases for J; bases not matched to a gene: 14. The CDR3 sequence is 18 residues long. The CDR3 is CASSTPGTGGFLRSPLHF. CDR3 nucleotides: TGTGCCAGCAGCACCCCCGGGACAGGGGGCTTCTTACGTTCACCCCTCCACTTT.

The rearrangement joins TRBV5-4 to TRBJ1-4; D gene unclear. The CDR3 loop spans 16 amino acids. CDR1 is SGHNT, CDR2 YYREEE, per germline (reference sequence). Trimming stripped 4 bases from V and 4 bases from J, with 17 bases between. This CDR3 is CASSRMAGGLNEKLFF. In DNA, the CDR3 is TGTGCCAGCAGCCGCATGGCCGGAGGGCTTAATGAAAAACTGTTTTTT.

The rearrangement uses TRBV19 and TRBJ2-5; D not certain. Per germline, CDR1 LNHDA and CDR2 SQIVND (reference sequence). The ends were cut back, 3 bases at V and 0 bases at J, with 14 bases in the middle. The CDR3 has 16 amino acids. The CDR3, as DNA: TGTGCCAGTAGTATCGCATCCCGTGCGTACCAAGAGACCCAGTACTTC. Protein sequence: CASSIASRAYQETQYF.

The genes are TRBV21-1 and TRBJ2-6; the D call TRBD1 from the table was never checked on the DNA. TRBV21-1 has pseudogene status. CDR3 length: 18 amino acids. The CDR3 here is CASTLGTQGNSGANVLTF. The CDR3 DNA is TGTGCCAGCACCCTCGGCACCCAGGGGAACTCTGGGGCCAACGTCCTGACTTTC.

This chain links TRBV5-4 with TRBJ2-5; 7 bases line up with TRBD2. Judging by the DNA end, TRBJ2-7 fits better; the J call may be wrong. The germline V gene encodes CDR1 SGHNT and CDR2 YYREEE (reference sequence). This CDR3 contains 14 residues. CDR3 region: CASSLGASGYEQYF. The CDR3 nucleotides read TGTGCCAGCAGCTTGGGGGCTAGCGGCTACGAGCAGTACTTC.

V usage is TRBV6-5 and J usage is TRBJ2-7; TRBD2 might be the D (6 bases). The CDR3 consists of 15 residues. Trimming took 2 bases from V and 0 from J, leaving 11 bases between them. From germline, CDR1 is MNHEY and CDR2 SVGAGI. Here the CDR3 reads CASSYAGLSSYEQYF. The CDR3 DNA sequence: TGTGCCAGCAGTTACGCGGGACTCAGCTCCTACGAGCAGTACTTC.

This chain joins TRBV4-1 and TRBJ2-3; no clear D. The CDR3 consists of 14 residues. V was shortened by 1 base and J by 6 bases, with 11 bases between the two germline ends. Per germline, CDR1 MGHRA and CDR2 YSYEKL. This CDR3 reads CASSQGSQSDTQYF. The DNA for the CDR3 is TGCGCCAGCAGCCAAGGGAGCCAGTCCGATACGCAGTATTTT.

The chain carries TRBV28 and TRBJ2-1, with 10 nucleotides matching TRBD1. The CDR3 sequence is 15 residues long. V was pared by 6 bases and J by 8 bases, with 10 bases of the junction left unmatched. CDR1 is MDHEN and CDR2 is SYDVKM in the germline V gene. The CDR3 sequence is CASRPGDRGLDEQFF. The CDR3 nucleotides are TGTGCCAGCAGGCCGGGGGACAGGGGTCTCGATGAGCAGTTCTTC. Supplemented by reference TRBV28 and TRBJ2-1, the full variable domain reads DVKVTQSSRYLVKRTGEKVFLECVQDMDHENMFWYRQDPGLGLRLIYFSYDVKMKEKGDIPEGYSVSREKKERFSLILESASTNQTSMYLCASRPGDRGLDEQFFGPGTRLTVL.

The chain has TRBV7-9 and TRBJ2-2; D is uncertain. The germline CDR1 and CDR2 sequences are SEHNR and FQNEAQ (reference sequence). Trimming removed 3 bases from V and 9 bases from J, with 5 bases in between. The CDR3 is made up of 11 amino acids. CDR3 amino acids: CASSFHRELFF. Written as DNA, the CDR3 is TGTGCCAGCAGCTTTCATCGGGAGCTGTTTTTT.

The chain has TRBV7-9 and TRBJ2-5, with D uncertain. The closer fit of TRBJ2-7 to the DNA end suggests the J call may be wrong. Looked up from germline, CDR1 is SEHNR and CDR2 is FQNEAQ (reference sequence). CDR3 size: 11 residues. The CDR3 sequence: CASSRTYEQYF. The CDR3 nucleotides read TGTGCCAGCAGCCGAACCTACGAGCAGTACTTC.

The chain couples TRBV7-8 to TRBJ1-3, with 9 bases lining up with TRBD1. The CDR3 is made up of 17 amino acids. The V gene's germline CDR1 is SGHVS and CDR2 FQNEAQ. The ends lost 2 bases at V and 4 bases at J; junction bases unmatched: 9. Here the CDR3 reads CASSLSRDRAHGNTIYF. The CDR3, as DNA: TGTGCCAGCAGCTTATCGCGGGACAGGGCCCACGGAAACACCATATATTTT. The full variable domain, completed using reference TRBV7-8 and TRBJ1-3, is GAGVSQSPRYKVAKRGQDVALRCDPISGHVSLFWYQQALGQGPEFLTYFQNEAQLDKSGLPSDRFFAERPEGSVSTLKIQRTQQEDSAVYLCASSLSRDRAHGNTIYFGEGSWLTVV.

The gene calls are TRBV6-5 and TRBJ1-4, with D perhaps TRBD1 (5 bases). CDR1 is MNHEY, CDR2 SVGAGI, per germline. This CDR3 is built from 16 residues. V dropped 0 bases and J dropped 8 bases, with 16 bases sitting between them. DNA for the CDR3: TGTGCCAGCAGTTACTCGAGCGGGGGTGCGGGGGAAAAACTGTTTTTT. Residues: CASSYSSGGAGEKLFF.

V and J are TRBV7-2 and TRBJ2-7; the D gene is possibly TRBD1 (6 bases). V lost 6 bases, J lost 2 bases, and 11 bases lay in between. The CDR3 is made up of 13 amino acids. CDR1 is SGHTA and CDR2 is FQGNSA in the germline V gene. Written as DNA, the CDR3 is TGTGCCAGCAGGGAGGACAGCACCTACGAGCAGTACTTC. Its translation is CASREDSTYEQYF.

This clone was detected only a few times. The J gene is TRBJ1-1, the V gene TRBV5-1; D remains ambiguous. Germline loops: CDR1 SGHRS, CDR2 YFSETQ. The CDR3 sequence is 14 residues long. Trimming removed 4 bases from V and 4 bases from J, with 14 bases in between. The CDR3 DNA reads TGCGCCAGCAGCCTAGGTGGGGAGGGCACTGAAGCTTTCTTT. Protein: CASSLGGEGTEAFF. Variable domain in full (rest from reference TRBV5-1 and TRBJ1-1): KAGVTQTPRYLIKTRGQQVTLSCSPISGHRSVSWYQQTPGQGLQFLFEYFSETQRNKGNFPGRFSGRQFSNSRSEMNVSTLELGDSALYLCASSLGGEGTEAFFGQGTRLTVV.

The CDR3 reads CASGFPEYEQYF. The CDR3 nucleotides read TGTGCTAGTGGTTTCCCAGAATACGAGCAGTACTTC. The chain joins TRBV12-5 to TRBJ2-7; no clear D. The CDR3 has 12 amino acids. Germline CDR1 reads LGHNT; CDR2 reads FRNRAP. Trimming left V 3 bases short and J 4 bases short, with 7 bases between.

The chain links TRBV7-9 to TRBJ1-1; 7 bases are a match to TRBD1. The V and J ends lost 7 bases and 3 bases, in that order; junction bases with no gene match: 14. CDR1 and CDR2 (germline): SEHNR, FQNEAQ (reference sequence). The CDR3 contains 16 residues. The chain's CDR3 is CASTLRSDRWDTEAFF. In DNA form, the CDR3 reads TGTGCCAGCACGCTTAGGTCGGACAGGTGGGACACTGAAGCTTTCTTT.

The chain combines TRBV25-1 with TRBJ1-1; TRBD1 matches 7 bases. The CDR3 has 18 amino acids. The V gene's germline CDR1 is MGHDK and CDR2 SYGVNS. The V gene end was trimmed by 4 bases and the J gene end by 4 bases; junction bases not matched to a gene: 18. This CDR3 reads CASSGRGWTGLLGTEAFF. CDR3 bases: TGTGCCAGCAGTGGACGGGGATGGACAGGCCTCTTGGGCACTGAAGCTTTCTTT.

CDR3 DNA sequence: TGCGCCAGCAGCTTGGACAGTCGCAACACTGAAGCTTTCTTT. Its translation: CASSLDSRNTEAFF. The chain links TRBV5-1 to TRBJ1-1; D gene uncertain. Germline V gene sequence: CDR1 SGHRS, CDR2 YFSETQ. CDR3 length: 14 amino acids. V gave up 0 bases and J gave up 2 bases, with 8 bases separating them.

The chain uses TRBV9 and TRBJ2-1; weak D call: TRBD2 (6 bases). The CDR3 loop spans 16 amino acids. CDR1 and CDR2 from the germline V gene are SGDLS and YYNGEE. The V end lost 1 base, the J end lost 2 bases, and 13 bases lay between the germline ends. The DNA of the CDR3 is TGTGCCAGCAGCGTATCGTCTAGCGTTACCTACAATGAGCAGTTCTTC. This translates into CASSVSSSVTYNEQFF.

The chain couples TRBV7-2 to TRBJ2-1; D possibly corresponds to TRBD2 (6 bases). V was shortened by 1 base and J by 2 bases, with 12 bases between the two germline ends. The CDR3 is 16 residues long. The germline CDR1 and CDR2 sequences are SGHTA and FQGNSA. The CDR3 spells CASSLEASGPYNEQFF. In DNA, the CDR3 is TGTGCCAGCAGCTTAGAGGCCAGCGGGCCCTACAATGAGCAGTTCTTC. Variable domain in full (rest from reference TRBV7-2 and TRBJ2-1): GAGVSQSPSNKVTEKGKDVELRCDPISGHTALYWYRQSLGQGLEFLIYFQGNSAPDKSGLPSDRFSAERTGGSVSTLTIQRTQQEDSAVYLCASSLEASGPYNEQFFGPGTRLTVL.

In its sample, this clone was seen once. The chain has TRBV21-1 and TRBJ2-1; TRBD2 is the table's D call, not checked against the DNA. TRBV21-1 is flagged as a pseudogene. The CDR3 consists of 15 residues. CDR3 loop: CASSKGPRTNNEQFF. The CDR3 bases are TGTGCCAGCAGCAAAGGCCCCCGGACTAACAATGAGCAGTTCTTC.

The chain carries TRBV10-3 and TRBJ1-1; no clear D. Between the trimmed V and J ends, which lost 2 bases and 1 base, there was a span of 11 bases. This CDR3 region has 15 residues. CDR1 and CDR2 from the germline V gene are ENHRY and SYGVKD. The CDR3 DNA is TGTGCCATCAGTGAGCCAAAAGCCGGGAACACTGAAGCTTTCTTT. As protein: CAISEPKAGNTEAFF.

This rearrangement joins TRBV7-9 to TRBJ1-5; 7 positions agree with TRBD1. Looked up from germline, CDR1 is SEHNR and CDR2 is FQNEAQ (reference sequence). With 5 bases clipped from V and 4 bases from J, the junction kept 2 bases outside the gene matches. There are 13 residues in the CDR3. CDR3 residues: CASSGTDNQPQHF. CDR3 DNA: TGTGCCAGCAGCGGGACAGATAATCAGCCCCAGCATTTT.

This clone was picked up a small number of times. The V call is TRBV10-3, the J call TRBJ1-1; 7 nucleotides align to TRBD1. Germline lookup yields CDR1 ENHRY and CDR2 SYGVKD. This CDR3 is built from 15 residues. The junction had 4 bases not matched to a gene; V was cut back by 0 bases and J by 3 bases. The CDR3: CAISESIQGDTEAFF. DNA for the CDR3: TGTGCCATCAGTGAGTCGATTCAGGGGGACACTGAAGCTTTCTTT.

J is TRBJ1-2 and V is TRBV29-1, with 7 bases matching TRBD1. This CDR3 spans 17 amino acids. Germline V gives CDR1 SQVTM, CDR2 ANQGSEA. V dropped 4 bases and J dropped 5; count of bases not matched to a gene: 19. CDR3 residues: CSVVGRDSRLATYGYTF. DNA for the CDR3: TGCAGCGTTGTTGGTAGGGACAGTAGACTGGCAACATATGGCTACACCTTC.

The V gene is TRBV5-6, the J gene TRBJ1-1; D remains unclear. CDR3 size: 12 residues. V was cut by 0 bases and J by 4 bases, with 4 bases left in between. The germline V gene encodes CDR1 SGHDT and CDR2 YYEEEE. DNA for the CDR3: TGTGCCAGCAGCTTGGAGAGCACTGAAGCTTTCTTT. Its translation: CASSLESTEAFF. The full variable domain, rest sourced from reference TRBV5-6 and TRBJ1-1, is DAGVTQSPTHLIKTRGQQVTLRCSPKSGHDTVSWYQQALGQGPQFIFQYYEEEERQRGNFPDRFSGHQFPNYSSELNVNALLLGDSALYLCASSLESTEAFFGQGTRLTVV.